The clone carrying this T cell receptor (beta chain) was observed a handful of times. Primers for the PCR totalled 60 Vbeta and 13 Jbeta. The repertoire was sequenced with immunoSEQ multiplex PCR; TCRdb's copy has only in-frame clones and lacks some. The data show some 190,000 clones, with roughly 10% seen just once and approximately 1.3% held by the top ten. The sample comes from a study of cytomegalovirus exposure and HLA in healthy donors. The receptor was isolated from a woman in her twenties or thirties in good health and CMV-seropositive. The material sequenced was PBMCs.

CDR3 sequence reads: CASSYGGAGEKLFF. DNA of the CDR3: TGTGCCAGCAGTTACGGGGGGGCTGGTGAAAAACTGTTTTTT. The chain carries TRBV6-5 and TRBJ1-4; a weak D match, TRBD1 (6 bases). The CDR3 consists of 14 residues. V was cut by 2 bases and J by 7 bases, with 11 bases left in between. Germline values: CDR1 MNHEY, CDR2 SVGAGI.